A single sample gave rise to the 23 T cell receptor beta chains below, sequenced in a study of blood T cell repertoires in COVID-19. Sequencing used immunoSEQ multiplex PCR; TCRdb keeps in-frame clones, though not all of them. The table includes 140,000 to 150,000 clones, over 75% detected once. Sequencing was carried out using peripheral blood. These receptors were collected from a woman aged 45-65 years with acute or convalescent COVID-19.

This clone was detected only once. V and J are TRBV7-2 and TRBJ2-1, with D possibly being TRBD2 (5 bases). This CDR3 is built from 14 residues. The V gene's germline CDR1 is SGHTA and CDR2 FQGNSA. V gave up 2 bases and J gave up 4 bases, with 9 bases separating them. CDR3 residues: CASSLSGEYNEQFF. The CDR3 DNA is TGTGCCAGCAGCTTATCCGGGGAATACAATGAGCAGTTCTTC.

V and J are TRBV18 and TRBJ2-5; TRBD1 matches 9 bases. Germline lookup yields CDR1 KGHSH and CDR2 LQKENI. V was pared by 5 bases and J by 13 bases, with 5 bases of the junction left unmatched. This CDR3 has 11 amino acids. The CDR3 region is CASSSRTGVYF. The CDR3 nucleotides are TGTGCCAGCTCATCCCGGACAGGGGTGTACTTC.

V is TRBV19 and J is TRBJ2-7, with 10 bases aligning to TRBD2. Trimming cost V 3 bases and J 4 bases; bases outside gene matches: 9. The V gene's germline CDR1 is LNHDA and CDR2 SQIVND (reference sequence). The CDR3 spans 16 residues. Written as DNA, the CDR3 is TGTGCCAGTAGTATCGCTAGCGGGAGAGGTATTTACGAGCAGTACTTC. Translated, it gives CASSIASGRGIYEQYF.

This clone was observed many times. This sequence joins TRBV25-1 and TRBJ2-2; 9 bases agree with TRBD2. Looked up from germline, CDR1 is MGHDK and CDR2 is SYGVNS. The junction had 1 base not matched to a gene; V was cut back by 2 bases and J by 6 bases. The CDR3 contains 14 residues. CDR3 loop: CASSEAGGPGELFF. The CDR3 coding sequence is TGTGCCAGCAGTGAAGCGGGAGGGCCCGGGGAGCTGTTTTTT.

The chain joins TRBV10-3 to TRBJ1-2; 8 nucleotides match TRBD1. CDR3 length: 14 amino acids. V trimming: 2 bases; J trimming: 6 bases; junction bases outside the gene matches: 5. Per germline, CDR1 ENHRY and CDR2 SYGVKD. The CDR3 region is CAISEQGARHGYTF. CDR3 DNA sequence: TGTGCCATCAGTGAGCAGGGGGCGCGGCATGGCTACACCTTC.

V usage is TRBV29-1 and J usage is TRBJ2-2; D might be TRBD2 (7 bases). With 6 bases removed from V and 6 bases from J, the gap between germline ends came to 11 bases. The CDR3 loop spans 12 amino acids. The germline gives CDR1 SQVTM, CDR2 ANQGSEA. CDR3 in DNA: TGCAGCGTGGGAGGGGGGCCCGGGGAGCTGTTTTTT. Protein sequence: CSVGGGPGELFF.

The rearrangement joins TRBV2 to TRBJ1-4; weak D call: TRBD1 (5 bases). Trimming removed 3 bases at V and 8 bases at J, with 16 bases between. Germline CDR1 reads SNHLY; CDR2 reads FYNNEI. CDR3 length: 15 residues. CDR3 nucleotides: TGTGCCAGCAGTGATTCCGGTGGCAGGGAAGAAAAACTGTTTTTT. Translation: CASSDSGGREEKLFF.

This clone was detected only once. V is TRBV5-4 and J is TRBJ2-2, with D perhaps TRBD2 (6 bases). Germline values: CDR1 SGHNT, CDR2 YYREEE (reference sequence). V dropped 0 bases and J dropped 6 bases, with 6 bases sitting between them. This CDR3 comprises 13 residues. CDR3 sequence reads: CASSLGRAGELFF. The CDR3, as DNA: TGTGCCAGCAGCTTGGGGAGGGCCGGGGAGCTGTTTTTT.

The gene calls are TRBV3-1 (or the pseudogene TRBV3-2) and TRBJ1-4, with D perhaps matching TRBD1 (5 bases). The CDR3 consists of 16 residues. Trimming removed 2 bases from V and 13 bases from J, with 23 bases in between. CDR1 is LGHDT, CDR2 YNNKEL, per germline (reference sequence). CDR3 sequence reads: CASSQNSGGIPKGLFF. The DNA of the CDR3 is TGTGCCAGCAGCCAAAATAGCGGGGGAATACCCAAAGGACTGTTTTTT.

This clone occurred once. This sequence joins TRBV2 and TRBJ2-2, with 12 bases fitting TRBD1. The junction had 8 bases not matched to a gene; V was cut back by 6 bases and J by 3 bases. Germline V gives CDR1 SNHLY, CDR2 FYNNEI. The CDR3 spans 17 residues. The chain's CDR3 is CASSRDRGRGDTGELFF. As DNA, the CDR3 is TGTGCCAGCAGCCGGGACAGGGGGCGCGGGGACACCGGGGAGCTGTTTTTT.

The chain is built from TRBV11-2 and TRBJ2-7; TRBD1 is a possible D gene (6 bases). Germline assignment: CDR1 SGHAT and CDR2 FQNNGV. The CDR3 runs to 16 residues. V was shortened by 2 bases and J by 1 base, with 15 bases between the two germline ends. The CDR3 coding sequence is TGTGCCAGCAGCTTATCCCTCGGGACACCTTCCTACGAGCAGTACTTC. Its translation: CASSLSLGTPSYEQYF.

This clone was seen once. This chain joins TRBV19 and TRBJ1-4, with TRBD1 as a possible D gene (6 bases). Trimming removed 5 bases at V and 2 bases at J, with 15 bases between. From germline, CDR1 is LNHDA and CDR2 SQIVND (reference sequence). The CDR3 length is 16 residues. In nucleotides, the CDR3 is TGTGCCAGTAGTCGAACCCAGGGGTTGACTAATGAAAAACTGTTTTTT. Its translation is CASSRTQGLTNEKLFF.

This chain joins TRBV30 and TRBJ1-2, with 8 bases lining up with TRBD1. Losses at the gene ends were 6 bases for V and 6 bases for J; bases not matched to a gene: 3. Germline V CDR1 and CDR2: GTSNPN, SVGIG (reference sequence). This CDR3 has 11 amino acids. The CDR3 spells CACRGLDGYTF. DNA of the CDR3: TGTGCCTGCAGGGGGCTGGATGGCTACACCTTC.

This sequence joins TRBV6-5 and TRBJ2-2, with D possibly TRBD2 on 5 matching bases. Germline V gene lookup returns CDR1 MNHEY and CDR2 SVGAGI. V was shortened by 4 bases and J by 1 base, with 7 bases between the two germline ends. This CDR3 spans 14 amino acids. The CDR3 nucleotides read TGTGCCAGCAGTTTCGCGGGGAACACCGGGGAGCTGTTTTTT. Its protein is CASSFAGNTGELFF.

The V and J genes are TRBV5-3 and TRBJ1-5, with 7 nucleotides matching TRBD1. TRBV5-3 is recorded as an ORF, its role being uncertain. J gave up 1 base and V 2 bases, and 3 bases lay outside the gene matches. The CDR3 length is 15 residues. CDR3 loop: CARSLRGQSNQPQHF. CDR3 in DNA: TGTGCCAGAAGCTTAAGGGGACAGAGCAATCAGCCCCAGCATTTT.

This chain links TRBV5-5 with TRBJ1-4, with D unclear. V gave up 5 bases and J gave up 0 bases, with 11 bases separating them. CDR1 and CDR2 from the germline V gene are SGHKS and YYEKEE (reference sequence). The CDR3 spans 15 residues. This CDR3 is CASSSRYATNEKLFF. DNA of the CDR3: TGTGCCAGCAGTTCCCGGTACGCAACTAATGAAAAACTGTTTTTT.

This chain uses TRBV4-2 with TRBJ1-6, with D possibly TRBD1 on 5 matching bases. From germline, CDR1 is LGHNA and CDR2 YNFKEQ. V lost 0 bases and J 6 bases, leaving 18 bases between the germline ends. The CDR3 contains 18 residues. The CDR3 is CASSQDTFLEGLNSPLHF. The CDR3 DNA is TGTGCCAGCAGCCAAGATACCTTTTTGGAGGGGCTTAATTCACCCCTCCACTTT.

The V call is TRBV24-1, the J call TRBJ2-1; D ambiguous. This CDR3 contains 11 residues. CDR1 KGHDR and CDR2 SFDVKD come from the germline V gene. V lost 5 bases to trimming and J lost 7 bases, with 5 bases between them. CDR3 sequence: CATSAGNEQFF. The CDR3 nucleotides are TGTGCCACCAGTGCGGGTAATGAGCAGTTCTTC.

V is TRBV9 and J is TRBJ1-6, with a tentative D call TRBD1 (6 bases). Trimming shortened V by 0 bases and J by 6 bases, and 10 bases separated the two germline ends. Germline V lookup: CDR1 SGDLS, CDR2 YYNGEE. CDR3 length: 15 amino acids. The chain's CDR3 is CASSVGGRGNSPLHF. For the CDR3, the DNA is TGTGCCAGCAGCGTAGGGGGCAGGGGTAATTCACCCCTCCACTTT.

The V call is TRBV19, the J call TRBJ2-7, with 9 bases lining up with TRBD1. V dropped 6 bases and J dropped 7; count of bases not matched to a gene: 10. This CDR3 has 14 residues. Germline V gene data show CDR1 as LNHDA and CDR2 as SQIVND (reference sequence). CDR3 amino acids: CASRSGTGPEEQYF. The CDR3 nucleotides read TGTGCCAGTAGGTCCGGGACAGGGCCGGAAGAGCAGTACTTC.

The gene calls are TRBV6-6 and TRBJ2-1, with TRBD2 matching over 11 bases. V shed 6 bases, J shed 9 bases, and the junction held 7 bases outside the gene matches. The CDR3 covers 14 residues. Per germline, CDR1 MNHNY and CDR2 SVGAGI (reference sequence). The CDR3 DNA reads as TGTGCCAGCAGAGCGTCCGGGACTAGCGGTGAGCAGTTCTTC. As protein: CASRASGTSGEQFF.

The V gene is TRBV10-1, the J gene TRBJ1-3; unclear D gene. In germline, CDR1 is WNHNN, CDR2 SYGVQD (reference sequence). V lost 4 bases and J 0 bases, leaving 13 bases between the germline ends. The CDR3 loop spans 16 amino acids. The CDR3 DNA follows: TGCGCCAGCAGTGGTGCCACTGAAGCCTCTGGAAACACCATATATTTT. It codes for CASSGATEASGNTIYF.

The V and J genes are TRBV5-1 and TRBJ2-4; D is possibly TRBD1 (6 bases). Per germline, CDR1 SGHRS and CDR2 YFSETQ. The CDR3 totals 14 residues. The V and J ends lost 0 bases and 7 bases respectively, with 11 bases between them. CDR3 amino acids: CASSLDGQWNIQYF. As DNA, the CDR3 is TGCGCCAGCAGCTTGGATGGACAGTGGAACATTCAGTACTTC.